These 9 T cell receptor beta chains share one sample of origin, sequenced in a study of blood T cell repertoires in COVID-19. Profiled with immunoSEQ multiplex PCR; TCRdb holds only in-frame clones, not every one. The repertoire has about 140,000 clones, less than 80% of them found once; the top ten carry 3.5% to 5%. Sequenced input: peripheral blood. These receptors all come from a woman of 80 years or more with active or convalescent COVID-19.

The V and J genes are TRBV2 and TRBJ2-1; 15 nucleotides match TRBD2. There are 18 residues in the CDR3. V shed 4 bases and J 3 bases; nucleotides not matched to a gene: 7. Germline assignment: CDR1 SNHLY and CDR2 FYNNEI. The CDR3 spells CASSGGLAGGRFYNEQFF. CDR3 DNA: TGTGCCAGCAGTGGAGGACTAGCGGGGGGGCGATTCTACAATGAGCAGTTCTTC.

The chain recombines TRBV6-5 with TRBJ2-3, with TRBD1 matching 8 bases. The germline V gene has CDR1 MNHEY and CDR2 SVGAGI. With V trimmed by 6 bases and J by 2 bases, 7 bases remained unmatched. The CDR3 is 15 amino acids. This CDR3 is CASRQDRGSTDTQYF. The CDR3 DNA sequence: TGTGCCAGCAGGCAAGACAGGGGTTCCACAGATACGCAGTATTTT.

The chain joins TRBV4-3 to TRBJ2-2; 7 bases align to TRBD2. Per germline, CDR1 LGHNA and CDR2 YSLEER. This CDR3 is 15 amino acids long. The V segment lost 8 bases and the J segment 0 bases; nucleotides outside the gene matches: 6. The CDR3 DNA is TGCGCCAGCCGGTGGACTAGGGCGAACACCGGGGAGCTGTTTTTT. This sequence encodes CASRWTRANTGELFF.

The sample holds one count of this clone. The gene calls are TRBV7-9 and TRBJ2-6; D unclear. Germline loops: CDR1 SEHNR, CDR2 FQNEAQ (reference sequence). Trimming pared 3 bases from V and 0 bases from J, leaving 3 bases between. This CDR3 contains 14 residues. The CDR3 region has the DNA TGTGCCAGCAGCTTCGGCTCTGGGGCCAACGTCCTGACTTTC. Its protein is CASSFGSGANVLTF.

CDR3 residues: CASSRSGGTTDTQYF. CDR3 in DNA: TGTGCCAGCTCCCGGAGCGGGGGGACCACAGATACGCAGTATTTT. The V and J genes are TRBV18 and TRBJ2-3; TRBD2 matches 9 bases. Germline V gene sequence: CDR1 KGHSH, CDR2 LQKENI. CDR3 size: 15 residues. The V segment lost 6 bases and the J segment 2 bases; nucleotides outside the gene matches: 6.

CDR3 residues: CASRGGLMTPSYQPQHF. Here the CDR3 DNA reads TGTGCCAGCAGGGGGGGACTCATGACCCCCTCGTATCAGCCCCAGCATTTT. The J gene is TRBJ1-5, the V gene TRBV28; TRBD1 is a possible D gene (5 bases). The V and J ends lost 6 bases and 5 bases respectively, with 23 bases between them. Looked up from germline, CDR1 is MDHEN and CDR2 is SYDVKM. CDR3 length equals 17 residues.

The genes are TRBV18 and TRBJ2-7, with TRBD1 matching 7 bases. The CDR3 totals 14 residues. The germline V gene has CDR1 KGHSH and CDR2 LQKENI. V shed 2 bases, J shed 10 bases, and the junction held 11 bases outside the gene matches. The CDR3 DNA reads as TGTGCCAGCTCACCAATTGGTATCGGACAGGTTCAGTACTTC. The encoded protein is CASSPIGIGQVQYF.

This clone was observed a few times. This chain links TRBV5-1 with TRBJ1-6; tentatively, D is TRBD1 (6 bases). Germline V gene lookup returns CDR1 SGHRS and CDR2 YFSETQ. Trimming pared 4 bases from V and 3 bases from J, leaving 14 bases between. This CDR3 has 16 residues. CDR3 DNA: TGCGCCAGCAGCCCATGGACAGCGAGCTATAATTCACCCCTCCACTTT. Translating it yields CASSPWTASYNSPLHF.

This clone came up once. J is TRBJ2-7 and V is TRBV6-4, with D maybe TRBD1 (5 bases). Trimming left V 6 bases short and J 3 bases short, with 12 bases between. The CDR3 length is 13 residues. The germline gives CDR1 MRHNA, CDR2 SNTAGT. This chain's CDR3 is CASSLPTGYEQYF. CDR3 sequence (DNA): TGTGCCAGCAGCTTACCTACAGGCTACGAGCAGTACTTC.